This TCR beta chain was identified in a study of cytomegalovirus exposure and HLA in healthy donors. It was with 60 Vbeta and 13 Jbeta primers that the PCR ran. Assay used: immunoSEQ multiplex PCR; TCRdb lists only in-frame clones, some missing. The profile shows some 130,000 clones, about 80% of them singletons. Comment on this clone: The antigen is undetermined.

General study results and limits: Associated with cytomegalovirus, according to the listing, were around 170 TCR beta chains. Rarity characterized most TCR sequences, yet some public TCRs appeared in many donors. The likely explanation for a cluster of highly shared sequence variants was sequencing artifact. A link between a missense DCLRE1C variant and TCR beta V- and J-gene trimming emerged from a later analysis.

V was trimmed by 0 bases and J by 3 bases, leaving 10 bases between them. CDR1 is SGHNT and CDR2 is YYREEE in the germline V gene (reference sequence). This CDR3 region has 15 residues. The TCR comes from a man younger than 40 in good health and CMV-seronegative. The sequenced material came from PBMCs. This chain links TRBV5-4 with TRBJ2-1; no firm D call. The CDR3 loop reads CASSLDTAFYNEQFF. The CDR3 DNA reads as TGTGCCAGCAGCTTGGATACAGCATTCTACAATGAGCAGTTCTTC.